This TCR beta chain was found in a study of naive and memory T cell subsets. This CDR3 is 12 amino acids long. CDR1 and CDR2 (germline): SGHTA, FQGNSA. Overall study results and limits: Potentially, T cell activation and differentiation skew this RNA-based measurement.

This clonotype was counted many times. Its specificity is not known. The junction shows a germline mismatch at one end, possibly a read error. The SP2 primer and nested alpha and beta constant region primers amplified ligated cDNA in four rounds. Alpha and beta constant region primers primed reverse transcription for blood and skin samples. TCRdb analysed the 5' RACE reads with MiXCR anew, one entry per CDR3 protein. The sample yields 55,000 to 70,000 distinct CDR3 sequences, 6.5% to 8.5% seen once. The library had UMIs added by 3' ligation of an oligonucleotide to TCR cDNA. The chain joins TRBV7-2 to TRBJ1-4; D unresolved. This receptor was taken from a female donor in good health. The CDR3 spells CASRLGSEKLFF. The DNA of the CDR3 is TGTGCCAGCAGGTTAGGGTCTGAAAAACTGTTTTTT. Based on the CDR3 plus reference TRBV7-2 and TRBJ1-4, the full variable domain is GAGVSQSPSNKVTEKGKDVELRCDPISGHTALYWYRQSLGQGLEFLIYFQGNSAPDKSGLPSDRFSAERTGGSVSTLTIQRTQQEDSAVYLCASRLGSEKLFFGSGTQLSVL.